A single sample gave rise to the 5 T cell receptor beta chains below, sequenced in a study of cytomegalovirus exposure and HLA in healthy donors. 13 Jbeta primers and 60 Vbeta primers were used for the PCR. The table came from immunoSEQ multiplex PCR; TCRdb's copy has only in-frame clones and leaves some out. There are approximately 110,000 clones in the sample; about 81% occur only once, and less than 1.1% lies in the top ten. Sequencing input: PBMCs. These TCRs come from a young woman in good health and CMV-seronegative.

CDR3 DNA: TGTGCCTGGAGTGTACACAGGGGATACCCTACTGAAGCTTTCTTT. Protein sequence: CAWSVHRGYPTEAFF. This sequence joins TRBV30 and TRBJ1-1; TRBD1 matches 7 bases. CDR1 is GTSNPN, CDR2 SVGIG, per germline (reference sequence). The CDR3 extends over 15 amino acids. V lost 0 bases to trimming and J lost 5 bases; unmatched junction nucleotides: 9.

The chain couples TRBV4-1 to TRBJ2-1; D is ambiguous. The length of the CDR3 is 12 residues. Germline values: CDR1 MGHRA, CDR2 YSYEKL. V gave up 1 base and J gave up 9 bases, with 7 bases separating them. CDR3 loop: CASSQGFSEQFF. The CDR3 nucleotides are TGCGCCAGCAGCCAAGGTTTCAGTGAGCAGTTCTTC.

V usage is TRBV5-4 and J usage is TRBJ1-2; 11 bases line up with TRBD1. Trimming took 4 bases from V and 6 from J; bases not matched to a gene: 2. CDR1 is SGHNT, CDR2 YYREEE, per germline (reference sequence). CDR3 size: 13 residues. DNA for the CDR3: TGTGCCAGCAGCAGGACAGGGGGCGATGGCTACACCTTC. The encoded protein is CASSRTGGDGYTF.

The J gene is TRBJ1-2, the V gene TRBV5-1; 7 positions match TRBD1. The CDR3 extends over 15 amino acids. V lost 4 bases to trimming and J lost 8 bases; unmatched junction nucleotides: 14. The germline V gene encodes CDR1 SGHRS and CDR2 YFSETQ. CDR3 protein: CASSDRANPGSGYTF. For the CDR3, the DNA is TGCGCCAGCAGCGACAGGGCGAATCCGGGGTCCGGCTACACCTTC.

The CDR3 DNA follows: TGTGCCAGCAGCTTAGGGCCCGACTACTACGAGCAGTACTTC. It codes for CASSLGPDYYEQYF. This chain links TRBV7-9 with TRBJ2-7; weak D call: TRBD2 (5 bases). The CDR3 contains 14 residues. V was shortened by 1 base and J by 3 bases, with 10 bases between the two germline ends. The germline gives CDR1 SEHNR, CDR2 FQNEAQ (reference sequence).